The rows below give T cell receptor beta chains drawn from one sample of a study of cytomegalovirus exposure and HLA in healthy donors. Repertoires were generated with immunoSEQ multiplex PCR, while TCRdb's copy carries only in-frame clones and drops some. The sample has around 65,000 clones, 60% to 80% seen once. The sample consisted of PBMCs. The origin of the receptors is a man aged 25-45 years in good health and CMV-seronegative. CDR3s include the opening cysteine and the closing phenylalanine or tryptophan. Fields, in order: CDR3 length, J gene, clone size, V gene, D gene, CDR3 DNA, CDR3 protein. The D gene is left open where the match is weak. Clone sizes are given selectively: once, few, many, or a class where the clone is expanded.

CDR3 length: 17; J gene: TRBJ1-2; clone size: once; V gene: TRBV7-8; D gene: TRBD1; CDR3 DNA: TGTGCCAGCAGCCCTCACGCCGGGACAGGGGGCTTGGATGGCTACACCTTC; CDR3 protein: CASSPHAGTGGLDGYTF
CDR3 length: 13; J gene: TRBJ1-6; clone size: .; V gene: TRBV4-1; D gene: .; CDR3 DNA: TGCGCCAGCAGCCAAGATCAGGATTCACCCCTCCACTTT; CDR3 protein: CASSQDQDSPLHF
CDR3 length: 15; J gene: TRBJ2-4; clone size: .; V gene: TRBV2; D gene: TRBD1; CDR3 DNA: TGTGCCAGCAGCGGACAGGGGTTAGCCAAAAACATTCAGTACTTC; CDR3 protein: CASSGQGLAKNIQYF
CDR3 length: 19; J gene: TRBJ2-3; clone size: .; V gene: TRBV7-3; D gene: TRBD2; CDR3 DNA: TGTGCCAGCAGCCCAAGACCGCAGCTAGCGGGGGGCCTTCCAGATACGCAGTATTTT; CDR3 protein: CASSPRPQLAGGLPDTQYF
CDR3 length: 14; J gene: TRBJ2-5; clone size: once; V gene: TRBV5-4; D gene: TRBD2; CDR3 DNA: TGTGCCAGCAGCCCTCGGGGGGATCGGGAGACCCAGTACTTC; CDR3 protein: CASSPRGDRETQYF
CDR3 length: 12; J gene: TRBJ1-4; clone size: .; V gene: TRBV7-8; D gene: .; CDR3 DNA: TGTGCCAGCAGCTTTACTGAAGAAAAACTGTTTTTT; CDR3 protein: CASSFTEEKLFF
CDR3 length: 14; J gene: TRBJ1-6; clone size: .; V gene: TRBV7-2; D gene: .; CDR3 DNA: TGTGCCAGCAAAGGAGTAGCGAATAATTCACCCCTCCACTTT; CDR3 protein: CASKGVANNSPLHF
CDR3 length: 13; J gene: TRBJ1-3; clone size: few; V gene: TRBV6-9; D gene: .; CDR3 DNA: TGTGCCAGCAGTTATGGCGGGAGGGACACCATATATTTT; CDR3 protein: CASSYGGRDTIYF
CDR3 length: 15; J gene: TRBJ1-4; clone size: few; V gene: TRBV7-9; D gene: .; CDR3 DNA: TGTGCCAGCAGCTCCCCAGGGTTTCAGAATGAAAAACTGTTTTTT; CDR3 protein: CASSSPGFQNEKLFF
CDR3 length: 14; J gene: TRBJ2-2; clone size: .; V gene: TRBV5-1; D gene: .; CDR3 DNA: TGCGCCAGCAGCTTGGTCAGGGATGGCGGGGAGCTGTTTTTT; CDR3 protein: CASSLVRDGGELFF
CDR3 length: 13; J gene: TRBJ1-2; clone size: .; V gene: TRBV27; D gene: .; CDR3 DNA: TGTGCCAGCAGTGCGAGTCGTGACACTGGCTACACCTTC; CDR3 protein: CASSASRDTGYTF
CDR3 length: 14; J gene: TRBJ2-7; clone size: .; V gene: TRBV7-9; D gene: TRBD1; CDR3 DNA: TGTGCCAGCAGCCCGGGACAGGGGATCGACGAGCAGTACTTC; CDR3 protein: CASSPGQGIDEQYF
CDR3 length: 11; J gene: TRBJ2-7; clone size: .; V gene: TRBV25-1; D gene: .; CDR3 DNA: TGTGCCAGCCTCTCGGGATCTACACCCCACTTC; CDR3 protein: CASLSGSTPHF
CDR3 length: 14; J gene: TRBJ2-1; clone size: few; V gene: TRBV5-4; D gene: .; CDR3 DNA: TGTGCCAGCAGCCCGCCGACAGGCTACAATGAGCAGTTCTTC; CDR3 protein: CASSPPTGYNEQFF
CDR3 length: 16; J gene: TRBJ1-2; clone size: .; V gene: TRBV9; D gene: TRBD1; CDR3 DNA: TGTGCCAGCAGCTTTCGGACAGGAACTGCTAACTATGGCTACACCTTC; CDR3 protein: CASSFRTGTANYGYTF
CDR3 length: 14; J gene: TRBJ1-3; clone size: .; V gene: TRBV30; D gene: .; CDR3 DNA: TGTGCCTGGAGTGTCCAGGGCCTTGGAAACACCATATATTTT; CDR3 protein: CAWSVQGLGNTIYF
CDR3 length: 13; J gene: TRBJ2-5; clone size: .; V gene: TRBV2; D gene: .; CDR3 DNA: TGTGCCAGCAGTAGAGACAGGCAAGAGACCCAGTACTTC; CDR3 protein: CASSRDRQETQYF
CDR3 length: 13; J gene: TRBJ1-1; clone size: .; V gene: TRBV30; D gene: .; CDR3 DNA: TGTGCCTGGAAGCAGGGCACGAACACTGAAGCTTTCTTT; CDR3 protein: CAWKQGTNTEAFF
CDR3 length: 14; J gene: TRBJ2-5; clone size: few; V gene: TRBV10-3; D gene: .; CDR3 DNA: TGTGCCATCAAGGGGGAGGGGCAGCAAGAGACCCAGTACTTC; CDR3 protein: CAIKGEGQQETQYF
CDR3 length: 15; J gene: TRBJ1-2; clone size: .; V gene: TRBV6-4; D gene: .; CDR3 DNA: TGTGCCAGCAGTGACGGAACCCCAGGGGACTATGGCTACACCTTC; CDR3 protein: CASSDGTPGDYGYTF
CDR3 length: 14; J gene: TRBJ2-1; clone size: .; V gene: TRBV7-3; D gene: .; CDR3 DNA: TGTGCCAGCAGCTTACAGGGGTTGATCGATGAGCAGTTCTTC; CDR3 protein: CASSLQGLIDEQFF
CDR3 length: 18; J gene: TRBJ1-1; clone size: .; V gene: TRBV2; D gene: .; CDR3 DNA: TGTGCCAGCAGTGAATTTCGTACGAAGGGAGGGGTTGGCACTGAAGCTTTCTTT; CDR3 protein: CASSEFRTKGGVGTEAFF
CDR3 length: 14; J gene: TRBJ2-7; clone size: .; V gene: TRBV29-1; D gene: .; CDR3 DNA: TGCAGCGTGAGAGATGGCACTAGCTCCTACGAGCAGTACTTC; CDR3 protein: CSVRDGTSSYEQYF
CDR3 length: 15; J gene: TRBJ2-3; clone size: .; V gene: TRBV6-4; D gene: TRBD2; CDR3 DNA: TGTGCCAGCAGCCAGCGGGGGGCCGGAATAGATACGCAGTATTTT; CDR3 protein: CASSQRGAGIDTQYF
CDR3 length: 14; J gene: TRBJ2-7; clone size: .; V gene: TRBV19; D gene: .; CDR3 DNA: TGTGCCAGTAGTCTTTCGACAGCAACCTACGAGCAGTACTTC; CDR3 protein: CASSLSTATYEQYF
CDR3 length: 15; J gene: TRBJ2-6; clone size: .; V gene: TRBV6-1; D gene: TRBD1; CDR3 DNA: TGTGCCGGCGGGACAGGGGCGACTGGGGCCAACGTCCTGACTTTC; CDR3 protein: CAGGTGATGANVLTF
CDR3 length: 17; J gene: TRBJ2-6; clone size: .; V gene: TRBV2; D gene: TRBD1; CDR3 DNA: TGTGCCAGCAGGATGACAGGGGACAGCTCTGGGGCCAACGTCCTGACTTTC; CDR3 protein: CASRMTGDSSGANVLTF
CDR3 length: 15; J gene: TRBJ1-6; clone size: .; V gene: TRBV5-1; D gene: .; CDR3 DNA: TGCGCCAGCAGGCGACAGATCGACTATAATTCACCCCTCCACTTT; CDR3 protein: CASRRQIDYNSPLHF
CDR3 length: 14; J gene: TRBJ1-1; clone size: .; V gene: TRBV5-4; D gene: .; CDR3 DNA: TGTGCCAGCAGCTTGGGACAGCACAACACTGAAGCTTTCTTT; CDR3 protein: CASSLGQHNTEAFF
CDR3 length: 14; J gene: TRBJ2-5; clone size: .; V gene: TRBV6-1; D gene: TRBD2; CDR3 DNA: TGTGCCAGCAGCGTTTGGGAGGGCCAAGAGACCCAGTACTTC; CDR3 protein: CASSVWEGQETQYF
CDR3 length: 15; J gene: TRBJ2-2; clone size: few; V gene: TRBV29-1; D gene: .; CDR3 DNA: TGCAGCGTTGATCGTGGCAGTCCGAACACCGGGGAGCTGTTTTTT; CDR3 protein: CSVDRGSPNTGELFF
CDR3 length: 16; J gene: TRBJ1-5; clone size: few; V gene: TRBV11-2; D gene: TRBD1; CDR3 DNA: TGTGCCAGCAGCTCCATGGACAGGGGGCGGAATCAGCCCCAGCATTTT; CDR3 protein: CASSSMDRGRNQPQHF
CDR3 length: 13; J gene: TRBJ2-1; clone size: few; V gene: TRBV27; D gene: .; CDR3 DNA: TGTGCCAGCAGGAATAGTAACTACAATGAGCAGTTCTTC; CDR3 protein: CASRNSNYNEQFF
CDR3 length: 13; J gene: TRBJ1-2; clone size: few; V gene: TRBV6-5; D gene: TRBD1; CDR3 DNA: TGTGCCACAGGGACAGGGAGATTCTATGGCTACACCTTC; CDR3 protein: CATGTGRFYGYTF
CDR3 length: 14; J gene: TRBJ2-2; clone size: once; V gene: TRBV30; D gene: .; CDR3 DNA: TGTGCCTGGAGACCCCTCCGCAGCACCGGGGAGCTGTTTTTT; CDR3 protein: CAWRPLRSTGELFF
CDR3 length: 18; J gene: TRBJ2-7; clone size: once; V gene: TRBV4-2; D gene: TRBD2; CDR3 DNA: TGTGCCAGCAGCCAAGACTCCCCTCTAGCGGGGTTAGACTACGAGCAGTACTTC; CDR3 protein: CASSQDSPLAGLDYEQYF
CDR3 length: 17; J gene: TRBJ2-5; clone size: .; V gene: TRBV2; D gene: TRBD2; CDR3 DNA: TGTGCCAGCAGTGATGAGGTAGCGGGGGAGTTCCAAGAGACCCAGTACTTC; CDR3 protein: CASSDEVAGEFQETQYF
CDR3 length: 22; J gene: TRBJ1-5; clone size: .; V gene: TRBV6-1; D gene: .; CDR3 DNA: TGTGCCAGCAGTGAAAGAAAGGGGTTGGGTACCCTTGGTGGGGATAGCAATCAGCCCCAGCATTTT; CDR3 protein: CASSERKGLGTLGGDSNQPQHF
CDR3 length: 15; J gene: TRBJ1-6; clone size: .; V gene: TRBV5-6; D gene: TRBD1; CDR3 DNA: TGTGCCAGCAGCCGGGGACAGGGTAATAATTCACCCCTCCACTTT; CDR3 protein: CASSRGQGNNSPLHF
CDR3 length: 16; J gene: TRBJ1-2; clone size: .; V gene: TRBV4-2; D gene: TRBD1; CDR3 DNA: TGTGCCAGCAGCCAAATTGGGACAGGGGGGGAGTATGGCTACACCTTC; CDR3 protein: CASSQIGTGGEYGYTF
CDR3 length: 13; J gene: TRBJ1-1; clone size: few; V gene: TRBV5-1; D gene: .; CDR3 DNA: TGCGCCAGCAGCGCGTTGGACAGCCTAGAAGCTTTCTTT; CDR3 protein: CASSALDSLEAFF